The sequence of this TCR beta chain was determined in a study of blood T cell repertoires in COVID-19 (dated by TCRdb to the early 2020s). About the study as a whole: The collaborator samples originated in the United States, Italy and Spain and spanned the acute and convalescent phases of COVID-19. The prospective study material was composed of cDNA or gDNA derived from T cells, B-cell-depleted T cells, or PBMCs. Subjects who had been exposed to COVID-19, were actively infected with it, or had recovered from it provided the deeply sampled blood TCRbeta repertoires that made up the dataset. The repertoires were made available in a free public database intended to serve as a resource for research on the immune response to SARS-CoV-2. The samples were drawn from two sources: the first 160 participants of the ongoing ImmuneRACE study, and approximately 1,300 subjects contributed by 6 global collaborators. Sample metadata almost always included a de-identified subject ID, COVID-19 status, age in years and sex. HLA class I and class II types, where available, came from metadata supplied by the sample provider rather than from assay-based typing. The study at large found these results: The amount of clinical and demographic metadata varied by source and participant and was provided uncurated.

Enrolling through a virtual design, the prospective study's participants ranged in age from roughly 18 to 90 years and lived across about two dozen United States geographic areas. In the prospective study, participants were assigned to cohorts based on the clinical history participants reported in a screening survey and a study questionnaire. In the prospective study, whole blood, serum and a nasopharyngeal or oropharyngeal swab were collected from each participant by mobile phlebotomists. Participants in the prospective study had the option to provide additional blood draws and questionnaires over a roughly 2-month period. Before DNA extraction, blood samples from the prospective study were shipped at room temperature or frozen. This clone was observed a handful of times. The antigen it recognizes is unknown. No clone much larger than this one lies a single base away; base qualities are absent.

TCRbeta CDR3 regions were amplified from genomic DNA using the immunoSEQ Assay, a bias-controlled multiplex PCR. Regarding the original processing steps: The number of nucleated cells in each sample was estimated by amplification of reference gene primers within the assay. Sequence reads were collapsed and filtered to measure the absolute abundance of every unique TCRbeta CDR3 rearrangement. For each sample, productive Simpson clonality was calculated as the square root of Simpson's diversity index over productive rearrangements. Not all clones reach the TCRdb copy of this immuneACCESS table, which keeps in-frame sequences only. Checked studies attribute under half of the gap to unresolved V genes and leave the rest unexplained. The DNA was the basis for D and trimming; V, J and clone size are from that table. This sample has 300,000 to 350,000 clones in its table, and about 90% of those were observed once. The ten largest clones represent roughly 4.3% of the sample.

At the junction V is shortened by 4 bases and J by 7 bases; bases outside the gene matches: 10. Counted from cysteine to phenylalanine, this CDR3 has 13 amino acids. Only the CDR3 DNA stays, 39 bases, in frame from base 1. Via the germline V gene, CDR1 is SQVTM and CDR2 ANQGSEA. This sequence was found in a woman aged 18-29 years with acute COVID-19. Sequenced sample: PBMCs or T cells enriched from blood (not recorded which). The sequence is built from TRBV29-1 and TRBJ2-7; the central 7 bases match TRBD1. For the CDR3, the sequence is CSVAGTDTTEQYF. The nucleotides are TGCAGCGTTGCCGGGACAGACACTACGGAGCAGTACTTC.